This entry is about one T cell receptor (beta chain). What it recognizes is unknown. These data originate in a study of shared clonotypes between healthy human individuals. Points from the study as a whole: Clonotypes shared by all four donors outscored non-shared clonotypes in generation probability. In general, naive subsets displayed greater estimated richness than memory subsets did.

The J segment lost 4 bases and the V segment lost 5 bases, leaving 4 bases of the junction unmatched. CDR1 and CDR2 from the germline V gene are SGHVS and FNYEAQ. This CDR3 is built from 13 residues. Profiled with immunoSEQ multiplex PCR; TCRdb holds only in-frame clones, not every one. The sample consists of 2 million to 2.5 million clones, around 92% of them appearing once. Every one of the donors was a Caucasian adult that lived in Nashville, Tennessee. This receptor was taken from a man aged 18-30 years in good health. Some clones in this sample may be carry-over from other donors' samples. The chain recombines TRBV7-6 with TRBJ1-1; TRBD1 agrees at 7 bases. Sequences were obtained from naive CD4+ T cells from PBMCs. Described subset: CD45RA+ positively selected. The CDR3 loop reads CASSLTGPTEAFF. As DNA, the CDR3 is TGTGCCAGCAGCCTGACAGGGCCCACTGAAGCTTTCTTT.